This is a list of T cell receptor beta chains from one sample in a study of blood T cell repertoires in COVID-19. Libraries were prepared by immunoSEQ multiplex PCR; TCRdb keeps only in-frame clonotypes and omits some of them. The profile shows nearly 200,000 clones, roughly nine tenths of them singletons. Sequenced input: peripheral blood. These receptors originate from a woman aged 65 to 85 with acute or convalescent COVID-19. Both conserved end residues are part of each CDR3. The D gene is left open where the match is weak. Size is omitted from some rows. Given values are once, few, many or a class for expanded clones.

CDR3nt: TGTGCCAGCAGATCGACAGGGAGGAACACTGAAGCTTTCTTT
CDR3aa: CASRSTGRNTEAFF
j_gene: TRBJ1-1
v_gene: TRBV2
d_gene: TRBD1
len: 14
abundance: NA

CDR3nt: TGTGCCAGCAGCCGCGTGAAAACAGGGACCGGGGAGCTGTTTTTT
CDR3aa: CASSRVKTGTGELFF
j_gene: TRBJ2-2
v_gene: TRBV11-3
d_gene: NA
len: 15
abundance: NA

CDR3nt: TGTGCCAGCAGCTTAGGTCCTAGCGGGGTCTCCTACGAGCAGTACTTC
CDR3aa: CASSLGPSGVSYEQYF
j_gene: TRBJ2-7
v_gene: TRBV13
d_gene: TRBD2
len: 16
abundance: NA

CDR3nt: TGTGCCAGCAGCCCCCGACTAGCGGCCGGGGAGCTGTTTTTT
CDR3aa: CASSPRLAAGELFF
j_gene: TRBJ2-2
v_gene: TRBV3-1/TRBV3-2
d_gene: TRBD2
len: 14
abundance: NA

CDR3nt: TGTGCCAGCAGCCGTGCAGGGGGCGGATACACTGAAGCTTTCTTT
CDR3aa: CASSRAGGGYTEAFF
j_gene: TRBJ1-1
v_gene: TRBV7-9
d_gene: TRBD1
len: 15
abundance: NA

CDR3nt: TGTGCCAGCAGCCCAGGGGACGTTAGCAATCAGCCCCAGCATTTT
CDR3aa: CASSPGDVSNQPQHF
j_gene: TRBJ1-5
v_gene: TRBV9
d_gene: NA
len: 15
abundance: NA

CDR3nt: TGTGCCAGCAGCCGCCCAGAGGAGCTTGGCACAGATACGCAGTATTTT
CDR3aa: CASSRPEELGTDTQYF
j_gene: TRBJ2-3
v_gene: TRBV7-2
d_gene: NA
len: 16
abundance: NA

CDR3nt: TGTGCCAGCAGCAAAATAGGTGGGCTAGCGCAGAACACCGGGGAGCTGTTTTTT
CDR3aa: CASSKIGGLAQNTGELFF
j_gene: TRBJ2-2
v_gene: TRBV21-1
d_gene: NA
len: 18
abundance: NA

CDR3nt: TGTGCCAGCTCAGGGGCTAATGAAAAACTGTTTTTT
CDR3aa: CASSGANEKLFF
j_gene: TRBJ1-4
v_gene: TRBV27
d_gene: NA
len: 12
abundance: NA

CDR3nt: TGTGCCACAGGTAGGCGCAATCAGCCCCAGCATTTT
CDR3aa: CATGRRNQPQHF
j_gene: TRBJ1-5
v_gene: TRBV28
d_gene: NA
len: 12
abundance: NA

CDR3nt: TGTGCCATCAGTGAGGCAAGGACCAAGGGGGAGACCCAGTACTTC
CDR3aa: CAISEARTKGETQYF
j_gene: TRBJ2-5
v_gene: TRBV10-3
d_gene: NA
len: 15
abundance: NA

CDR3nt: TGTGCCAGCAGTTACGGGACAGGGGAATCACCCCTCCACTTT
CDR3aa: CASSYGTGESPLHF
j_gene: TRBJ1-6
v_gene: TRBV6-5
d_gene: TRBD1
len: 14
abundance: NA

CDR3nt: TGTGCCAGCAGCCCCTCCCAGGGGCTCGGAGAGACCCAGTACTTC
CDR3aa: CASSPSQGLGETQYF
j_gene: TRBJ2-5
v_gene: TRBV5-5
d_gene: NA
len: 15
abundance: NA

CDR3nt: TGTGCCAGCAGTTCCCACAGGGATGGGAACACTGAAGCTTTCTTT
CDR3aa: CASSSHRDGNTEAFF
j_gene: TRBJ1-1
v_gene: TRBV28
d_gene: NA
len: 15
abundance: NA

CDR3nt: TGTGCCAGTAGTATTAATACCGGTGGAGGCAATGAGCAGTTCTTC
CDR3aa: CASSINTGGGNEQFF
j_gene: TRBJ2-1
v_gene: TRBV19
d_gene: NA
len: 15
abundance: NA

CDR3nt: TGTGCCAGCAGCATACTAGCGGGAGGGGTTGATGAGCAGTTCTTC
CDR3aa: CASSILAGGVDEQFF
j_gene: TRBJ2-1
v_gene: TRBV7-2
d_gene: TRBD2
len: 15
abundance: NA

CDR3nt: TGTGCCAGCAGCCAAGAGTACAGGGGAATCACAGATACGCAGTATTTT
CDR3aa: CASSQEYRGITDTQYF
j_gene: TRBJ2-3
v_gene: TRBV3-1/TRBV3-2
d_gene: TRBD1
len: 16
abundance: NA

CDR3nt: TGTGCCAGCAGCCAAGATGCGGGGGCCGGCGCCTACAATGAGCAGTTCTTC
CDR3aa: CASSQDAGAGAYNEQFF
j_gene: TRBJ2-1
v_gene: TRBV3-1/TRBV3-2
d_gene: NA
len: 17
abundance: NA

CDR3nt: TGTGCCAGCAGCTTCGCTAGTCGGACAGATACGCAGTATTTT
CDR3aa: CASSFASRTDTQYF
j_gene: TRBJ2-3
v_gene: TRBV5-4
d_gene: NA
len: 14
abundance: NA

CDR3nt: TGTGCCAGCAGCCCCTATTCCGGGACAGCATATGGCTACACCTTC
CDR3aa: CASSPYSGTAYGYTF
j_gene: TRBJ1-2
v_gene: TRBV6-2/TRBV6-3
d_gene: TRBD1
len: 15
abundance: few

CDR3nt: TGTGCCAGTAGAGCCTCGGGAGGAAACACCATATATTTT
CDR3aa: CASRASGGNTIYF
j_gene: TRBJ1-3
v_gene: TRBV19
d_gene: NA
len: 13
abundance: NA

CDR3nt: TGTGCCAGCAGCTTGGCACGGGCTAGCGGGGACCGCGAGCAGTACTTC
CDR3aa: CASSLARASGDREQYF
j_gene: TRBJ2-7
v_gene: TRBV5-4
d_gene: TRBD2
len: 16
abundance: NA

CDR3nt: TGTGCCACCGCGCTTGGGACAGTAAATTCACCCCTCCACTTT
CDR3aa: CATALGTVNSPLHF
j_gene: TRBJ1-6
v_gene: TRBV15
d_gene: TRBD1
len: 14
abundance: NA

CDR3nt: TGTGCCAGTAGTCCCCGTCGACAGGGCACTAGCGGGAGTTTGGCCCGGGAGCTGTTTTTT
CDR3aa: CASSPRRQGTSGSLARELFF
j_gene: TRBJ2-2
v_gene: TRBV19
d_gene: TRBD2
len: 20
abundance: NA

CDR3nt: TGTGCCAGCTCAACCGGGACAGGGGTTAACTATGGCTACACCTTC
CDR3aa: CASSTGTGVNYGYTF
j_gene: TRBJ1-2
v_gene: TRBV18
d_gene: TRBD1
len: 15
abundance: NA

CDR3nt: TGTGCCAGCAGTCCCCTCGGGATTAGCGGGGCCCAAGAGACCCAGTACTTC
CDR3aa: CASSPLGISGAQETQYF
j_gene: TRBJ2-5
v_gene: TRBV2
d_gene: TRBD2
len: 17
abundance: NA

CDR3nt: TGTGCCAGCAGCCAATTAGCAGGGTTTGAAGAGACCCAGTACTTC
CDR3aa: CASSQLAGFEETQYF
j_gene: TRBJ2-5
v_gene: TRBV3-1/TRBV3-2
d_gene: NA
len: 15
abundance: few

CDR3nt: TGTGCCAGCAGTTCAGGGAATGAGCAGTTCTTC
CDR3aa: CASSSGNEQFF
j_gene: TRBJ2-1
v_gene: TRBV28
d_gene: NA
len: 11
abundance: NA

CDR3nt: TGTGCCAGCAGCCTGGACTATCATCAGCAGTACTTC
CDR3aa: CASSLDYHQQYF
j_gene: TRBJ2-7
v_gene: TRBV5-4
d_gene: NA
len: 12
abundance: NA

CDR3nt: TGTGCCAGCAGTTTAAGGATCGGACTGTCGAGCACAGATACGCAGTATTTT
CDR3aa: CASSLRIGLSSTDTQYF
j_gene: TRBJ2-3
v_gene: TRBV28
d_gene: NA
len: 17
abundance: NA

CDR3nt: TGTGCCAGCACTTCGACAGGGGGTTCCGGCTACACCTTC
CDR3aa: CASTSTGGSGYTF
j_gene: TRBJ1-2
v_gene: TRBV6-5
d_gene: TRBD1
len: 13
abundance: NA

CDR3nt: TGTGCCAGCAGCCAAAGGGCCGCCGGGACAGCGAACACCGGGGAGCTGTTTTTT
CDR3aa: CASSQRAAGTANTGELFF
j_gene: TRBJ2-2
v_gene: TRBV3-1/TRBV3-2
d_gene: TRBD1
len: 18
abundance: NA

CDR3nt: TGTGCCAGCAGGGTCAACAACGGACAGGGGAAAGCTTTCTTT
CDR3aa: CASRVNNGQGKAFF
j_gene: TRBJ1-1
v_gene: TRBV6-6
d_gene: TRBD1
len: 14
abundance: NA

CDR3nt: TGTGCCATCTCGGTCGGGGGAAACACTGAAGCTTTCTTT
CDR3aa: CAISVGGNTEAFF
j_gene: TRBJ1-1
v_gene: TRBV6-5
d_gene: NA
len: 13
abundance: NA

CDR3nt: TGTGCCAGCAGCTTGAGGAGTACCGAGCGGCAGTACTTC
CDR3aa: CASSLRSTERQYF
j_gene: TRBJ2-7
v_gene: TRBV5-6
d_gene: NA
len: 13
abundance: NA

CDR3nt: TGTGCCAGCTCAACAAACAGGGGGCAGATTGAAAAACTGTTTTTT
CDR3aa: CASSTNRGQIEKLFF
j_gene: TRBJ1-4
v_gene: TRBV18
d_gene: TRBD1
len: 15
abundance: once

CDR3nt: TGCAACCAAACGGGAGAGTCCTACGAGCAGTACTTC
CDR3aa: CNQTGESYEQYF
j_gene: TRBJ2-7
v_gene: TRBV29-1
d_gene: NA
len: 12
abundance: NA

CDR3nt: TGTGCCACCAGTGATCGACTAGCAGGCTCCTACAATGAGCAGTTCTTC
CDR3aa: CATSDRLAGSYNEQFF
j_gene: TRBJ2-1
v_gene: TRBV24-1
d_gene: TRBD2
len: 16
abundance: NA

CDR3nt: TGCGCCAGCAGCCAAGAGAAGTGGACTAGCGGGAGCACGATCTCCTACGAGCAGTACTTC
CDR3aa: CASSQEKWTSGSTISYEQYF
j_gene: TRBJ2-7
v_gene: TRBV4-1
d_gene: TRBD2
len: 20
abundance: NA

CDR3nt: TGTGCCAGCATGGAGGGTACCACGGACTATGGCTACACCTTC
CDR3aa: CASMEGTTDYGYTF
j_gene: TRBJ1-2
v_gene: TRBV6-5
d_gene: NA
len: 14
abundance: NA

CDR3nt: TGTGCTAGTGTCAACCAGGCGGAGCTGTTTTTT
CDR3aa: CASVNQAELFF
j_gene: TRBJ2-2
v_gene: TRBV12-5
d_gene: NA
len: 11
abundance: NA

CDR3nt: TGTGCCACCAGTGACCGGACAGGGGGCTGGGATGAGCAGTTCTTC
CDR3aa: CATSDRTGGWDEQFF
j_gene: TRBJ2-1
v_gene: TRBV24-1
d_gene: TRBD1
len: 15
abundance: NA

CDR3nt: TGTGCCAGCAGCGTAGCTCTGCAGGGAGGTGGCTACACCTTC
CDR3aa: CASSVALQGGGYTF
j_gene: TRBJ1-2
v_gene: TRBV9
d_gene: NA
len: 14
abundance: NA

CDR3nt: TGTGCCAGCAGCGTAGCGTTCGGGGAGCTGTTTTTT
CDR3aa: CASSVAFGELFF
j_gene: TRBJ2-2
v_gene: TRBV9
d_gene: NA
len: 12
abundance: NA

CDR3nt: TGTGCCAGTAGTATGATAGGGGCGGCGAACACTGAAGCTTTCTTT
CDR3aa: CASSMIGAANTEAFF
j_gene: TRBJ1-1
v_gene: TRBV19
d_gene: NA
len: 15
abundance: NA

CDR3nt: TGTGCCAGCAGTGACTCGACGGGGGGGGCTGCGAACACCGGGGAGCTGTTTTTT
CDR3aa: CASSDSTGGAANTGELFF
j_gene: TRBJ2-2
v_gene: TRBV6-4
d_gene: TRBD2
len: 18
abundance: NA

CDR3nt: TGTGCCAGCAGTTACCCGGGACAGGGGCCCGGGGAGCTGTTTTTT
CDR3aa: CASSYPGQGPGELFF
j_gene: TRBJ2-2
v_gene: TRBV27
d_gene: TRBD1
len: 15
abundance: NA

CDR3nt: TGTGCCAGCAGCTCCCCTAGCGGGGGAACCAACACCGGGGAGCTGTTTTTT
CDR3aa: CASSSPSGGTNTGELFF
j_gene: TRBJ2-2
v_gene: TRBV9
d_gene: TRBD2
len: 17
abundance: NA

CDR3nt: TGTGCCAGCAGTTTGGCCGGTCTCAGGGAAGCTTTCTTT
CDR3aa: CASSLAGLREAFF
j_gene: TRBJ1-1
v_gene: TRBV28
d_gene: NA
len: 13
abundance: NA

CDR3nt: TGTGCCAGCAGTTTGCGGGTCCAGGGGATTAACATGAACACTGAAGCTTTCTTT
CDR3aa: CASSLRVQGINMNTEAFF
j_gene: TRBJ1-1
v_gene: TRBV27
d_gene: NA
len: 18
abundance: NA

CDR3nt: TGTGCCAGCAAAAAATCCGGGACTAGCGGGCCAAGCTCCTACAATGAGCAGTTCTTC
CDR3aa: CASKKSGTSGPSSYNEQFF
j_gene: TRBJ2-1
v_gene: TRBV27
d_gene: TRBD2
len: 19
abundance: NA

CDR3nt: TGTGCCACCTCACTTAGACAGGCCGTTGGAGAAAAACTGTTTTTT
CDR3aa: CATSLRQAVGEKLFF
j_gene: TRBJ1-4
v_gene: TRBV19
d_gene: NA
len: 15
abundance: NA

CDR3nt: TGTGCCAGCAGCGGTATTAGCGGAAGCACAGATACGCAGTATTTT
CDR3aa: CASSGISGSTDTQYF
j_gene: TRBJ2-3
v_gene: TRBV7-9
d_gene: NA
len: 15
abundance: once

CDR3nt: TGTGCCATCAGCGGTGGACAGGGGATGAACTATGGCTACACCTTC
CDR3aa: CAISGGQGMNYGYTF
j_gene: TRBJ1-2
v_gene: TRBV10-3
d_gene: TRBD1
len: 15
abundance: NA